This T cell receptor beta chain was identified during a study of CD8 T cells in ankylosing spondylitis. General study points: Blood from ankylosing spondylitis patients appeared to carry a characteristic roughly eight-variant TCR beta motif.

This clonotype was detected many times. Its cognate antigen is unknown. The junction had 6 bases not matched to a gene; V was cut back by 0 bases and J by 6 bases. There are 17 residues in the CDR3. Quantitative molecular-barcoded 5'-RACE generated the TCR beta libraries. Each CDR3 protein gets one entry after TCRdb re-called the 5' RACE reads with MiXCR. The sample includes 500,000 or so distinct CDR3 sequences, approximately 5.3% of them seen just once. The genes are TRBV12-3 or TRBV12-4 and TRBJ1-5; TRBD1 agrees at 12 bases. The sample consisted of blood, either unsorted or a sorted T cell fraction (not recorded which). This TCR was recovered from a male donor with ankylosing spondylitis. CDR3 in amino acids: CASSLAGDRGQIQPQHF. The CDR3 DNA reads as TGTGCCAGCAGTTTAGCGGGGGACAGGGGGCAGATTCAGCCCCAGCATTTT.